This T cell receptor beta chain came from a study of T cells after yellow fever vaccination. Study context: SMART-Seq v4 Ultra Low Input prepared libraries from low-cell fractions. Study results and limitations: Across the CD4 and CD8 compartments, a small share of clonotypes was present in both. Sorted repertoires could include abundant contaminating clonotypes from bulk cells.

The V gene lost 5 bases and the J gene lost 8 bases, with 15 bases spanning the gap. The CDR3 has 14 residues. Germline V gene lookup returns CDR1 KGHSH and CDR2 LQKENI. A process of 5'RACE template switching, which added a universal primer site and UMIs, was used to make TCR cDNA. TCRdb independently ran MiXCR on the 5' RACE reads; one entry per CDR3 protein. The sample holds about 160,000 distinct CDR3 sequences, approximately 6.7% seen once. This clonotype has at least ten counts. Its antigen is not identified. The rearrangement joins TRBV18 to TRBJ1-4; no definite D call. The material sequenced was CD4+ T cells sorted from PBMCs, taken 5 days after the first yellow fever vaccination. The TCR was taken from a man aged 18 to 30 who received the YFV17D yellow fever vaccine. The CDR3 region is CASSGRPPREKLFF. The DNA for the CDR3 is TGTGCCAGCTCAGGCCGACCTCCGCGGGAAAAACTGTTTTTT.